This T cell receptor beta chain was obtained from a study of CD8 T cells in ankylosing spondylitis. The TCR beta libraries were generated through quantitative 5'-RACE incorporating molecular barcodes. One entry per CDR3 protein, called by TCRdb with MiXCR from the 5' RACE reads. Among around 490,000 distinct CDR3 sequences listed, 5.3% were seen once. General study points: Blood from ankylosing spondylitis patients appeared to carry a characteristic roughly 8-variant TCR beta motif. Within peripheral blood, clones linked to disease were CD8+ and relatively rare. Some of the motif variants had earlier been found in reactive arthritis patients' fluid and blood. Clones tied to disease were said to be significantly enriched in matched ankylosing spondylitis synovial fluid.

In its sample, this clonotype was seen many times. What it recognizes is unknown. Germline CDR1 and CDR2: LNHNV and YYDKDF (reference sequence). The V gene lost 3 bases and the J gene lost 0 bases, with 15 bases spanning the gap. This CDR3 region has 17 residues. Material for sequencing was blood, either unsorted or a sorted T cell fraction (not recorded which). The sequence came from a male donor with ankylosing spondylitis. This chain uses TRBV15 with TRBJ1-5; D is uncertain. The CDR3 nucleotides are TGTGCCACCAGCAGTAGGTGGGTCAGTTATAGCAATCAGCCCCAGCATTTT. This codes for CATSSRWVSYSNQPQHF.